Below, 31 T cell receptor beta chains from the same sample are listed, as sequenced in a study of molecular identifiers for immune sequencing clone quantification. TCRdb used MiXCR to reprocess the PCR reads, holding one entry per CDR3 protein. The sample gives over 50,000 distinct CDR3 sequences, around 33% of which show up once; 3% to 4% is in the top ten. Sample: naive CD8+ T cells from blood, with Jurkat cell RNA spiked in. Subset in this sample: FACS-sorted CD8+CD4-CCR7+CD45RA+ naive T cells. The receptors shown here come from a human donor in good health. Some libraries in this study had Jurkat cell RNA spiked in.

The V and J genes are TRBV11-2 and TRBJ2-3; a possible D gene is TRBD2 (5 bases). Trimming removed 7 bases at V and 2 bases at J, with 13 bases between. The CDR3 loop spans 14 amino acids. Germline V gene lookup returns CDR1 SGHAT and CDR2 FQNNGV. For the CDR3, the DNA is TGTGCCAGCACTGGACGGGGTTACACAGATACGCAGTATTTT. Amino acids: CASTGRGYTDTQYF.

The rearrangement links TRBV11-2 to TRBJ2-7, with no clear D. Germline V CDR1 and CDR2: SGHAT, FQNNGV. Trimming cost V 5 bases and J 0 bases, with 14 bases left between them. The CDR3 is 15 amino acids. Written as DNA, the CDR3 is TGTGCCAGCAGCCCAGCGTATGGAGTCTCCTACGAGCAGTACTTC. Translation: CASSPAYGVSYEQYF.

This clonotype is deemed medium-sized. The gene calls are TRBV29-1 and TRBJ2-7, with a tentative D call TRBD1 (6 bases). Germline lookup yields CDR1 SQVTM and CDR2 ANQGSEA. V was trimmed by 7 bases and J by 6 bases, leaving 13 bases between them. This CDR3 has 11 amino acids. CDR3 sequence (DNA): TGCAGCGCCTGGCAGGGGAGCGAGCAGTACTTC. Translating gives CSAWQGSEQYF.

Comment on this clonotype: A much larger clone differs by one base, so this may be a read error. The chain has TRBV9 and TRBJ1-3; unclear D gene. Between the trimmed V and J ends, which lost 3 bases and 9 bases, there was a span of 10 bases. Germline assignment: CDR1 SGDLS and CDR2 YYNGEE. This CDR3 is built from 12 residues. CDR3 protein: CASSGSESTIYF. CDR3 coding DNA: TGTGCCAGCAGCGGGTCCGAAAGCACCATATATTTT.

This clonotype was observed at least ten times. In DNA form, the CDR3 reads TGTGCTAGTGGCCCTGGGACAGGGGGCGAGATGAACACTGAAGCTTTCTTT. This sequence encodes CASGPGTGGEMNTEAFF. V usage is TRBV12-5 and J usage is TRBJ1-1, with 12 bases lining up with TRBD1. The V and J ends lost 6 bases and 0 bases, in that order; junction bases with no gene match: 8. Per germline, CDR1 LGHNT and CDR2 FRNRAP. This CDR3 is 17 amino acids long.

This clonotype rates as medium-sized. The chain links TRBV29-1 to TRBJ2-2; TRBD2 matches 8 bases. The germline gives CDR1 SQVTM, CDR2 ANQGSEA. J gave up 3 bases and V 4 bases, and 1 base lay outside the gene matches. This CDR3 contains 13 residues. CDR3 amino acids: CSVAGLDTGELFF. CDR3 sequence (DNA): TGCAGCGTTGCGGGACTAGACACCGGGGAGCTGTTTTTT.

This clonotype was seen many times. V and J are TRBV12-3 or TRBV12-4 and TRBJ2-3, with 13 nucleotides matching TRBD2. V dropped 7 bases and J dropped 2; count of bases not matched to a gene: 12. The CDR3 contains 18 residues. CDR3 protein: CASTLLTSGRAFTDTQYF. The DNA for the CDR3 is TGTGCCAGCACCCTACTAACTAGCGGGAGGGCATTCACAGATACGCAGTATTTT.

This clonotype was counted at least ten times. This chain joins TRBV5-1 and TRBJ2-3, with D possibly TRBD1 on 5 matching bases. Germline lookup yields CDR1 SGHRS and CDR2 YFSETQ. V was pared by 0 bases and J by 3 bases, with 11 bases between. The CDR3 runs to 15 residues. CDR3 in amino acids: CASSLAGLWTDTQYF. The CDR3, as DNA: TGCGCCAGCAGCTTGGCAGGGTTATGGACAGATACGCAGTATTTT. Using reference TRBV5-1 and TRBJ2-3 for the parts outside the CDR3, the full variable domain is KAGVTQTPRYLIKTRGQQVTLSCSPISGHRSVSWYQQTPGQGLQFLFEYFSETQRNKGNFPGRFSGRQFSNSRSEMNVSTLELGDSALYLCASSLAGLWTDTQYFGPGTRLTVL.

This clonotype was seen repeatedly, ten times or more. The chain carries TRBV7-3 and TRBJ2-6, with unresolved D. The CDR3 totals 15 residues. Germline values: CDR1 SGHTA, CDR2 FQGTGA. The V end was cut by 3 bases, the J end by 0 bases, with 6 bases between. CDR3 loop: CASSFDFSGANVLTF. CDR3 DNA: TGTGCCAGCAGCTTCGACTTCTCTGGGGCCAACGTCCTGACTTTC.

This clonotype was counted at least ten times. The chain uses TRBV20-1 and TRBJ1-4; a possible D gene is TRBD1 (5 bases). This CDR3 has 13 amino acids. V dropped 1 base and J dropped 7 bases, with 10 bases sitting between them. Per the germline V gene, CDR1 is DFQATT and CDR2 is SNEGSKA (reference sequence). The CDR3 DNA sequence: TGCAGTGCTAGAGCAGGGTACGGTGAAAAACTGTTTTTT. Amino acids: CSARAGYGEKLFF.

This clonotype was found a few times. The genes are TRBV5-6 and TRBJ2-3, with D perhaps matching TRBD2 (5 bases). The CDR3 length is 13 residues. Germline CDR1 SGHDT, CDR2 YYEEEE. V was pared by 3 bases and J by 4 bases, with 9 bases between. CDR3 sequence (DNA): TGTGCCAGCAGCTCGGGGTCGGCAGATACGCAGTATTTT. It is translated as CASSSGSADTQYF.

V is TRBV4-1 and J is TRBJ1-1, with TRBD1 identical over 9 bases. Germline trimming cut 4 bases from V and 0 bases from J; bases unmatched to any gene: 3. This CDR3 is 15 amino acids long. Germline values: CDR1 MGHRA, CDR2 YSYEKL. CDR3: CASSPGQGMNTEAFF. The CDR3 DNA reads TGCGCCAGCAGCCCCGGACAGGGGATGAACACTGAAGCTTTCTTT.

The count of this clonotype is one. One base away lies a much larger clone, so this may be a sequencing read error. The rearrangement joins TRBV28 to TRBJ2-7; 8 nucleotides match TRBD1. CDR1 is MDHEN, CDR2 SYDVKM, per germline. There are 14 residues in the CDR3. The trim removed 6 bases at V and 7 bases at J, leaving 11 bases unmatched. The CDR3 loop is CASSLGTGVLEQYF. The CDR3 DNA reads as TGTGCCAGCAGCCTCGGGACAGGCGTTTTAGAGCAGTACTTC.

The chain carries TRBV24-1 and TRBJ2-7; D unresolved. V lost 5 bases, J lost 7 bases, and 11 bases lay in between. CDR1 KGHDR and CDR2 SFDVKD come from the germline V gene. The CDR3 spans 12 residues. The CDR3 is CATSALGIEQYF. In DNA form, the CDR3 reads TGTGCCACCAGTGCCCTTGGAATTGAGCAGTACTTC.

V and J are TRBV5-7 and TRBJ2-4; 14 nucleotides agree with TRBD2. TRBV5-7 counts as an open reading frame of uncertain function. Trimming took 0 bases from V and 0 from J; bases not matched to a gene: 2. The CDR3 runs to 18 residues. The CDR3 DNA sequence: TGTGCCAGCAGCTTGGGACTAGCGGGAGGGTTAGCCAAAAACATTCAGTACTTC. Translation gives CASSLGLAGGLAKNIQYF.

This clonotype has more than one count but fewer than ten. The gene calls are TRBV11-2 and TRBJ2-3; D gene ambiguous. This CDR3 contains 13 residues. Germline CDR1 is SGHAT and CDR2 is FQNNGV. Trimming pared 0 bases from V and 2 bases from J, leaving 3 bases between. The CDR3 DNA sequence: TGTGCCAGCAGCTTAGATGCCACAGATACGCAGTATTTT. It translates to CASSLDATDTQYF. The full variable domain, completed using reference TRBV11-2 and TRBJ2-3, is EAGVAQSPRYKIIEKRQSVAFWCNPISGHATLYWYQQILGQGPKLLIQFQNNGVVDDSQLPKDRFSAERLKGVDSTLKIQPAKLEDSAVYLCASSLDATDTQYFGPGTRLTVL.

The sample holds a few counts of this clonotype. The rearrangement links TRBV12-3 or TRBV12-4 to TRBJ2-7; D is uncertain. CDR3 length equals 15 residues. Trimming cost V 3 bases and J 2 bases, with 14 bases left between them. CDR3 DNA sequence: TGTGCCAGCAGTTTTAACCCGGCAGGACCCTACGAGCAGTACTTC. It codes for CASSFNPAGPYEQYF.

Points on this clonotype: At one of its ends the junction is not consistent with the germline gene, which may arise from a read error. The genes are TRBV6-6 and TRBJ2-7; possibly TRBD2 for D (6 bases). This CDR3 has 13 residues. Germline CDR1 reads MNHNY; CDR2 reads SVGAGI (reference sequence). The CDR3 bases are TGTGCCAGCACCTCGGACTATCCCTACGAGCAGTGCTTC. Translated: CASTSDYPYEQCF.

The CDR3: CRAVDGYQPQHF. The CDR3 DNA follows: TGCAGGGCTGTGGACGGGTATCAGCCCCAGCATTTT. The rearrangement uses TRBV20-1 and TRBJ1-5, with D unresolved. This CDR3 region has 12 residues. The germline gives CDR1 DFQATT, CDR2 SNEGSKA (reference sequence).

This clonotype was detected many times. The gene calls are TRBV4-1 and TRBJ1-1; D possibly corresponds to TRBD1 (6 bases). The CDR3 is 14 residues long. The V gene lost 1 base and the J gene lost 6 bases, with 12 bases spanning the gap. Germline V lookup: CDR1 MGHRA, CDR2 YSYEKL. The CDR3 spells CASSQVSGAAEAFF. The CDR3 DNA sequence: TGCGCCAGCAGCCAAGTTTCGGGGGCGGCTGAAGCTTTCTTT.

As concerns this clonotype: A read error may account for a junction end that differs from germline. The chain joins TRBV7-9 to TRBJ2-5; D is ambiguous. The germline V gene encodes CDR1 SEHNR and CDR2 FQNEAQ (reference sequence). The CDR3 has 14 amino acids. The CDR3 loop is CASSPKTYHETQSF. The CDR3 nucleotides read TGTGCCAGCAGCCCCAAGACGTACCACGAGACCCAGTCCTTC.

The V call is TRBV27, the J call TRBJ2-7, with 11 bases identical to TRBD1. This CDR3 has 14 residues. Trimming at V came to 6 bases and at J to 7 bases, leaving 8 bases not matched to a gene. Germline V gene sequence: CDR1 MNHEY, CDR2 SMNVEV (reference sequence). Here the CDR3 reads CASRGQGALIEQYF. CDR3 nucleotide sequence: TGTGCCAGCAGAGGACAGGGGGCCTTAATTGAGCAGTACTTC.

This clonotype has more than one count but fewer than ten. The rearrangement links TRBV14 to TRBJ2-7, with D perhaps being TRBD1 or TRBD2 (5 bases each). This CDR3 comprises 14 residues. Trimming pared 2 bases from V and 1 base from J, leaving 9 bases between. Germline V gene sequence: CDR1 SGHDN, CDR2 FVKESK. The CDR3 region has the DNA TGTGCCAGCAGCCAATGGGACGGTTCCTACGAGCAGTACTTC. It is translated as CASSQWDGSYEQYF.

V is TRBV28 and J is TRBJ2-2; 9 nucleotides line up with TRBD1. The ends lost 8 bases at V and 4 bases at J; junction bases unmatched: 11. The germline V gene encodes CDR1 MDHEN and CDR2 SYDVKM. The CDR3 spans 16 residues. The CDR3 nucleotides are TGTGCCAGCTATCCGTGGGGGACAGGGTCCACCGGGGAGCTGTTTTTT. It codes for CASYPWGTGSTGELFF.

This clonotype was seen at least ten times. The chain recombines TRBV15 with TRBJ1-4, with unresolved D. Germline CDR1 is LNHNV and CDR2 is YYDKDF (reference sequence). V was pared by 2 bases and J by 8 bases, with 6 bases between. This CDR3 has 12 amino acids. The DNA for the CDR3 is TGTGCCACCAGCAGAATAGAAGAAAAACTGTTTTTT. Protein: CATSRIEEKLFF.

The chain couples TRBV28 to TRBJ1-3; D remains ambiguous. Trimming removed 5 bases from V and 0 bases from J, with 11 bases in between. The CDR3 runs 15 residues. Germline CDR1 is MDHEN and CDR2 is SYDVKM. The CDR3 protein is CASSQPYGSGNTIYF. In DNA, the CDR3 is TGTGCCAGCAGTCAACCGTACGGCTCTGGAAACACCATATATTTT. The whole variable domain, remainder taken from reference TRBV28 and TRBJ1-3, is DVKVTQSSRYLVKRTGEKVFLECVQDMDHENMFWYRQDPGLGLRLIYFSYDVKMKEKGDIPEGYSVSREKKERFSLILESASTNQTSMYLCASSQPYGSGNTIYFGEGSWLTVV.

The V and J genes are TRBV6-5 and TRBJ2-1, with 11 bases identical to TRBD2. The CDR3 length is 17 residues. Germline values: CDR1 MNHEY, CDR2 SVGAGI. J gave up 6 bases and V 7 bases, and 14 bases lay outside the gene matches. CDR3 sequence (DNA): TGTGCCAGCACCCTAGTACCCGGGACTAGCGGACCCAATGAGCAGTTCTTC. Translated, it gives CASTLVPGTSGPNEQFF.

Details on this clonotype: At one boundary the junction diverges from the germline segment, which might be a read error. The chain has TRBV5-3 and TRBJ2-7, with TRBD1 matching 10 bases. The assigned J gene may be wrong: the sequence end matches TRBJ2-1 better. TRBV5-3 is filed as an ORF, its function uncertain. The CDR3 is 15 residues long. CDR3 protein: CASSWGQGYTYEQFF. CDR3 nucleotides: TGTGCCAGCAGCTGGGGACAGGGGTATACCTACGAGCAGTTCTTC.

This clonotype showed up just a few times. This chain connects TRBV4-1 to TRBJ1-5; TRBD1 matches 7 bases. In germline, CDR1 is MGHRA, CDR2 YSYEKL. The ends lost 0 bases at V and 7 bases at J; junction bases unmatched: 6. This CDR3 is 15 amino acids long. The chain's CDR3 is CASSQDQQGRQPQHF. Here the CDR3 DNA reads TGCGCCAGCAGCCAAGATCAACAGGGGAGACAGCCCCAGCATTTT.

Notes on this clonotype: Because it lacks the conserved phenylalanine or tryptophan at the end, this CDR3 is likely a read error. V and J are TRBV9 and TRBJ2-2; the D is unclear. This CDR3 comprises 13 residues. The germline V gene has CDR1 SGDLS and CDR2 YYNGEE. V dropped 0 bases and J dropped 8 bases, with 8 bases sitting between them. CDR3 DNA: TGTGCCAGCAGCGTAGACTTGTCAGGGGAGCTGTTTCAT. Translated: CASSVDLSGELFH.

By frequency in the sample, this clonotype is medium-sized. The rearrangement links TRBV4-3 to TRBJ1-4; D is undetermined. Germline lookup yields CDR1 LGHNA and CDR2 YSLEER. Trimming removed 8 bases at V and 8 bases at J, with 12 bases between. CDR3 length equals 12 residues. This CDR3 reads CASRSLGEKLFF. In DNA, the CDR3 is TGCGCCAGCCGCTCCCTGGGGGAAAAACTGTTTTTT.